Below are 23 T cell receptor beta chains sequenced from a single sample in a study of T cells in Graves' hyperthyroidism and ophthalmopathy. TCR beta CDR3 regions were amplified from RNA. TCR CDR3 regions were first amplified by RT-PCR with HTBI primers. MiXCR was run by TCRdb on the multiplex PCR reads, yielding one entry per CDR3 protein. The sample includes under 650,000 distinct CDR3 sequences, around 16% of them seen just once. The sample comprised blood. The receptors were gathered from a woman aged 25 to 45 with Graves' hyperthyroidism.

This clonotype was observed many times. This chain links TRBV11-2 with TRBJ2-1, with unresolved D. V lost 0 bases to trimming and J lost 9 bases, with 9 bases between them. Germline V CDR1 and CDR2: SGHAT, FQNNGV. CDR3 size: 13 residues. The CDR3 protein is CASSLERIAEQFF. CDR3 DNA: TGTGCCAGCAGCTTAGAGAGGATTGCTGAGCAGTTCTTC.

This clonotype was seen more than once but under ten times. V is TRBV11-3 and J is TRBJ2-7; maybe TRBD1 (6 bases). The CDR3 covers 13 residues. Trimming removed 1 base from V and 5 bases from J, with 9 bases in between. The germline V gene has CDR1 SGHNT and CDR2 YENEEA. DNA for the CDR3: TGTGCCAGCAGCTTAGGAGGGGGTAACGAGCAGTACTTC. Its translation: CASSLGGGNEQYF.

This clonotype showed up many times. The DNA for the CDR3 is TGTGCCAGCAGCCGGGACAGGGGACGGTTTGGTGAGCAGTTCTTC. Translation: CASSRDRGRFGEQFF. This chain links TRBV6-1 with TRBJ2-1, with 10 bases identical to TRBD1. The germline V gene has CDR1 MNHNS and CDR2 SASEGT. The J segment lost 9 bases and the V segment lost 6 bases, leaving 11 bases of the junction unmatched. There are 15 residues in the CDR3.

This clonotype occurred a few times. This chain links TRBV9 with TRBJ2-3; D is unresolved. Trimming stripped 0 bases from V and 6 bases from J, with 17 bases between. Germline V gene lookup returns CDR1 SGDLS and CDR2 YYNGEE. The CDR3 has 16 residues. CDR3 loop: CASSVASGDLGDTQYF. DNA of the CDR3: TGTGCCAGCAGCGTAGCTTCAGGCGACTTGGGGGATACGCAGTATTTT.

This clonotype was detected ten times or more. The rearrangement links TRBV6-2 or TRBV6-3 to TRBJ1-5, with no clear D. The CDR3 has 14 residues. V gave up 4 bases and J gave up 0 bases, with 7 bases separating them. Germline lookup yields CDR1 MNHEY and CDR2 SVGEGT. The CDR3 bases are TGTGCCAGCAGTTTCGCCACTAGCAATCAGCCCCAGCATTTT. It translates to CASSFATSNQPQHF.

To note about this clonotype: A much larger clone differs from this one at a single base, so this may be a read error. V and J are TRBV28 and TRBJ2-7; D tentatively reads TRBD1 or TRBD2 (5 bases each). TRBJ2-1 explains the end of the DNA better; the J call may be wrong. CDR3 length: 13 amino acids. Germline loops: CDR1 MDHEN, CDR2 SYDVKM. CDR3 sequence reads: CASSLGDTYEQFF. Here the CDR3 DNA reads TGTGCCAGCAGTTTGGGGGATACCTACGAGCAGTTCTTC.

This clonotype was recorded many times. The V gene is TRBV27, the J gene TRBJ1-5, with D unclear. The length of the CDR3 is 12 residues. V lost 2 bases to trimming and J lost 7 bases, with 6 bases between them. In germline, CDR1 is MNHEY, CDR2 SMNVEV (reference sequence). The CDR3 loop is CASSLIGQPQHF. The CDR3 DNA is TGTGCCAGCAGTTTAATTGGACAGCCCCAGCATTTT.

As to this clonotype: Given a much more abundant clone one base away, this may be a read error. V and J are TRBV10-3 and TRBJ2-3; 7 nucleotides align to TRBD1. Trimming cost V 8 bases and J 2 bases; bases outside gene matches: 10. The CDR3 has 15 amino acids. Per the germline V gene, CDR1 is ENHRY and CDR2 is SYGVKD. The DNA of the CDR3 is TGTGCCATCGGAACCGGGACAGTAGACACAGATACGCAGTATTTT. Its protein is CAIGTGTVDTDTQYF.

This clonotype has ten or more counts. J is TRBJ1-5 and V is TRBV20-1; D is undetermined. This CDR3 region has 13 residues. V lost 7 bases and J 2 bases, leaving 12 bases between the germline ends. Germline-derived CDR1 and CDR2 are DFQATT and SNEGSKA (reference sequence). For the CDR3, the DNA is TGCAGTGGTTGGGAGATGGGCAATCAGCCCCAGCATTTT. Translating it yields CSGWEMGNQPQHF.

The chain links TRBV29-1 to TRBJ2-1; TRBD1 aligns across 7 bases. The ends lost 6 bases at V and 0 bases at J; junction bases unmatched: 14. This CDR3 spans 17 amino acids. Germline V CDR1 and CDR2: SQVTM, ANQGSEA. The CDR3 here is CSVPGQHLSSSYNEQFF. In nucleotides, the CDR3 is TGCAGCGTCCCGGGACAGCACCTTTCAAGCTCCTACAATGAGCAGTTCTTC.

A remark on this clonotype: One end of the junction does not line up with germline, which may come from a read error. The chain carries TRBV4-3 and TRBJ2-1; 11 bases match TRBD2. Germline CDR1 LGHNA, CDR2 YSLEER. The CDR3 consists of 15 residues. CDR3 coding DNA: TGCGCCAGCGGCCAAGGTCCTAGCGGGAGGAATGAGCAGTTCTTC. Protein sequence: CASGQGPSGRNEQFF.

This clonotype was seen ten or more times. The V and J genes are TRBV28 and TRBJ2-1, with D hard to call. Trimming removed 1 base from V and 9 bases from J, with 7 bases in between. This CDR3 comprises 12 residues. Germline loops: CDR1 MDHEN, CDR2 SYDVKM. In DNA, the CDR3 is TGTGCCAGCAGTTTATCTTATTTTGAGCAGTTCTTC. Translating gives CASSLSYFEQFF.

This clonotype showed up many times. The chain joins TRBV28 to TRBJ1-6; D ambiguous. Germline V gene sequence: CDR1 MDHEN, CDR2 SYDVKM. The CDR3 has 15 amino acids. Trimming shortened V by 5 bases and J by 11 bases, and 19 bases separated the two germline ends. The CDR3 loop is CASSLLDTVEAPLHF. CDR3 in DNA: TGTGCCAGCAGTCTACTCGACACCGTGGAGGCACCCCTCCACTTT. Full variable domain (missing parts from reference TRBV28 and TRBJ1-6): DVKVTQSSRYLVKRTGEKVFLECVQDMDHENMFWYRQDPGLGLRLIYFSYDVKMKEKGDIPEGYSVSREKKERFSLILESASTNQTSMYLCASSLLDTVEAPLHFGNGTRLTVT.

The rearrangement uses TRBV7-2 and TRBJ2-3; 10 nucleotides line up with TRBD2. The CDR3 sequence is 17 residues long. Losses at the gene ends were 0 bases for V and 5 bases for J; bases not matched to a gene: 8. CDR1 SGHTA and CDR2 FQGNSA come from the germline V gene. The CDR3 bases are TGTGCCAGCAGCTTAGCGTGGGCTAGCGGGAGCGTAGATACGCAGTATTTT. Its protein is CASSLAWASGSVDTQYF.

This clonotype came up many times. The chain employs TRBV6-1 and TRBJ2-3; D is possibly TRBD1 (6 bases). V lost 5 bases to trimming and J lost 3 bases, with 15 bases between them. The CDR3 contains 15 residues. Looked up from germline, CDR1 is MNHNS and CDR2 is SASEGT. CDR3 sequence (DNA): TGTGCCAGCAGTCCGCAGGGGAAGAGGACAGATACGCAGTATTTT. Encoded protein: CASSPQGKRTDTQYF.

This chain connects TRBV19 to TRBJ2-7; possible D gene TRBD2, 6 bases. Germline V gene sequence: CDR1 LNHDA, CDR2 SQIVND (reference sequence). V was pared by 4 bases and J by 5 bases, with 6 bases between. The CDR3 covers 11 residues. The CDR3 nucleotides are TGTGCCAGTAGTACGGGGGACGAGCAGTACTTC. It translates to CASSTGDEQYF.

This clonotype has just a few counts. V is TRBV9 and J is TRBJ2-1, with 7 nucleotides matching TRBD2. Losses at the gene ends were 4 bases for V and 4 bases for J; bases not matched to a gene: 20. This CDR3 has 19 residues. Germline lookup yields CDR1 SGDLS and CDR2 YYNGEE. The CDR3 DNA reads as TGTGCCAGCAGCAATCCTGGGGCTAGCGGAGCCCCCCCTTACAATGAGCAGTTCTTC. Its translation: CASSNPGASGAPPYNEQFF. Using reference TRBV9 and TRBJ2-1 for the parts outside the CDR3, the full variable domain is DSGVTQTPKHLITATGQRVTLRCSPRSGDLSVYWYQQSLDQGLQFLIQYYNGEERAKGNILERFSAQQFPDLHSELNLSSLELGDSALYFCASSNPGASGAPPYNEQFFGPGTRLTVL.

This clonotype was detected ten times or more. The V gene is TRBV29-1, the J gene TRBJ1-4, with D perhaps TRBD1 (6 bases). The ends were cut back, 6 bases at V and 5 bases at J, with 10 bases in the middle. The CDR3 is 12 residues long. Germline CDR1 is SQVTM and CDR2 is ANQGSEA. The CDR3 here is CSVGGANEKLFF. The DNA for the CDR3 is TGCAGCGTGGGGGGCGCGAATGAAAAACTGTTTTTT. Complete variable domain (other parts from reference TRBV29-1 and TRBJ1-4): SAVISQKPSRDICQRGTSLTIQCQVDSQVTMMFWYRQQPGQSLTLIATANQGSEATYESGFVIDKFPISRPNLTFSTLTVSNMSPEDSSIYLCSVGGANEKLFFGSGTQLSVL.

This clonotype was counted at least ten times. The chain is built from TRBV28 and TRBJ2-7; D call uncertain. The V end was cut by 2 bases, the J end by 0 bases, with 11 bases between. This CDR3 region has 15 residues. CDR1 is MDHEN and CDR2 is SYDVKM in the germline V gene. The CDR3 is CASSLIKGSSYEQYF. In DNA form, the CDR3 reads TGTGCCAGCAGTTTAATAAAGGGCTCCTCCTACGAGCAGTACTTC.

In this sample, this clonotype turned up many times. The chain combines TRBV11-2 with TRBJ1-1, with D perhaps TRBD1 (5 bases). V lost 2 bases, J lost 1 base, and 11 bases lay in between. The CDR3 has 15 amino acids. Germline CDR1 and CDR2: SGHAT and FQNNGV. CDR3 amino acids: CASSLSRASNTEAFF. The CDR3 nucleotides read TGTGCCAGCAGCTTAAGCAGGGCCTCGAACACTGAAGCTTTCTTT.

The chain joins TRBV12-3 or TRBV12-4 to TRBJ2-7; no definite D call. The ends were cut back, 3 bases at V and 2 bases at J, with 14 bases in the middle. This CDR3 region has 15 residues. The CDR3 loop reads CASSFGLVSAYEQYF. Written as DNA, the CDR3 is TGTGCCAGCAGTTTTGGGCTAGTCTCAGCCTACGAGCAGTACTTC.

This rearrangement joins TRBV20-1 to TRBJ2-5, with TRBD2 matching 7 bases. The CDR3 loop spans 16 amino acids. The germline V gene encodes CDR1 DFQATT and CDR2 SNEGSKA (reference sequence). V was pared by 0 bases and J by 5 bases, with 12 bases of the junction left unmatched. The CDR3 loop is CSARDRGGSGTETQYF. The CDR3 DNA reads TGCAGTGCTAGAGATCGCGGCGGGAGCGGGACGGAGACCCAGTACTTC.

The chain couples TRBV5-1 to TRBJ2-3, with D maybe TRBD1 (5 bases). The V gene's germline CDR1 is SGHRS and CDR2 YFSETQ. V was cut by 0 bases and J by 1 base, with 12 bases left in between. The CDR3 extends over 16 amino acids. Written as DNA, the CDR3 is TGCGCCAGCAGCTTGGCCGTCCAGGGCCGCACAGATACGCAGTATTTT. This encodes CASSLAVQGRTDTQYF.